This T cell receptor (beta chain) was recorded in a study of T cell changes during pregnancy in multiple sclerosis. The CDR3 runs to 14 residues. Germline V gene sequence: CDR1 SGDLS, CDR2 YYNGEE. Sequencing was performed with immunoSEQ multiplex PCR; in TCRdb, only in-frame clones are kept and a portion is missing. The sample lists about 89,000 clones, just over 90% occurring once. The gene calls are TRBV9 and TRBJ2-5, with TRBD1 matching over 10 bases. TRBJ2-7 explains the end of the DNA better; the J call may be wrong. This clonotype was obtained from a female donor in good health, enrolled as a control in a pregnancy study. The sequenced sample was peripheral blood, obtained after pregnancy. As DNA, the CDR3 is TGTGCCAGCAGCGTAGGGGACAGGGGCTACGAGCAGTACTTC. This sequence encodes CASSVGDRGYEQYF.